Listed below are T cell receptor beta chains from one sample, sequenced in a study of early T cells in non-severe SARS-CoV-2 infection. MiXCR, run by TCRdb on the 5' RACE reads, gives a single entry per CDR3 protein. The table has approximately 83,000 distinct CDR3 sequences, 14% seen once. The sequenced sample was whole blood. The receptors come from an adult who was a healthcare worker with PCR-confirmed SARS-CoV-2 infection or an uninfected control (not recorded which). CDR3s include the opening cysteine and the closing phenylalanine or tryptophan. Fields, in order: J gene, D gene, clone size, V gene, CDR3 length, CDR3 DNA, CDR3 protein. The D gene is left open where the match is weak. The size of a clone is reported for some rows only, either as once, few or many, or as a class for expanded clones.

TRBJ2-3	NA	few	TRBV12-3/TRBV12-4	15	TGTGCCAGCAGTTTCACGGGGGGCTACATGGATACGCAGTATTTT	CASSFTGGYMDTQYF
TRBJ1-1	NA	NA	TRBV13	15	TGTGCCAGCAGCTTAGGGGGGCGCGGGAACACTGAAGCTTTCTTT	CASSLGGRGNTEAFF
TRBJ1-5	NA	few	TRBV20-1	13	TGCAGTGCTAGAGATCCGTTTGAGACGCCCCAGCATTTT	CSARDPFETPQHF
TRBJ1-2	TRBD1	few	TRBV18	16	TGTGCCAGCTCACTCAACCCAGGACAGGGCGTCTATGGCTACACCTTC	CASSLNPGQGVYGYTF
TRBJ1-4	NA	few	TRBV20-1	15	TGCAGTGCTAGAGAGACACAGTTCTCCTATGAAAAACTGTTTTTT	CSARETQFSYEKLFF
TRBJ2-3	NA	NA	TRBV11-1	15	TGTGCCAGCAGCTTAGCGAAGGTCCGCACAGATACGCAGTATTTT	CASSLAKVRTDTQYF
TRBJ2-2	NA	NA	TRBV3-1	12	TGTGCCAGCAGCCAAGGGGTCGGGGAGCTGTTTTTT	CASSQGVGELFF
TRBJ1-5	TRBD1	few	TRBV6-2/TRBV6-3	13	TGTGCCAGCTCAACGACAGGGTATCAGCCCCAGCATTTT	CASSTTGYQPQHF
TRBJ2-3	TRBD2	NA	TRBV29-1	16	TGCAGCGCTGGGACTAGCGGGGGCCGTAGCACAGATACGCAGTATTTT	CSAGTSGGRSTDTQYF
TRBJ1-6	NA	NA	TRBV12-3/TRBV12-4	14	TGTGCCAGCAGTTTAGCGGGGTTTAATTCACCCCTCCACTTT	CASSLAGFNSPLHF
TRBJ2-2	NA	few	TRBV11-1	13	TGTGCCAGCAGCTTGGACATGACCGGGGAGCTGTTTTTT	CASSLDMTGELFF
TRBJ2-1	NA	few	TRBV5-6	16	TGTGCCAGCAGCTACCCTGTGGCAGGGGATAACAATGAGCAGTTCTTC	CASSYPVAGDNNEQFF
TRBJ2-1	NA	many	TRBV20-1	13	TGCAGTGCTACGTGGTGGGACTACAATGAGCAGTTCTTC	CSATWWDYNEQFF
TRBJ2-3	NA	few	TRBV6-4	14	TGTGCCAGCTCTCCTGGGGGCTCCACAGATACGCAGTATTTT	CASSPGGSTDTQYF
TRBJ1-1	NA	NA	TRBV7-2	13	TGTGCCAGCAGCTCAGGGCATAACACTGAAGCTTTCTTT	CASSSGHNTEAFF
TRBJ2-7	NA	NA	TRBV5-1	15	TGCGCCAGCAGCCTTGGAGCTCCAAGTCACTACGAGCAGTACTTC	CASSLGAPSHYEQYF
TRBJ2-1	NA	NA	TRBV5-1	13	TGCGCCAGCAGCTTGGATCATATCGGTGAGCAGTTCTTC	CASSLDHIGEQFF
TRBJ2-7	NA	many	TRBV29-1	14	TGCAGCGTTGAGGGTCTGGGCGCCTCCTACGAGCAGTACTTC	CSVEGLGASYEQYF
TRBJ2-5	NA	NA	TRBV20-1	13	TGCAGTGCTTATCTAGCCCTAGAAGAGACCCAGTACTTC	CSAYLALEETQYF
TRBJ2-7	NA	many	TRBV10-3	12	TGTGCCATCAGTGGGGGAAACTACGAGCAGTACTTC	CAISGGNYEQYF
TRBJ2-5	NA	few	TRBV20-1	14	TGCAGTGCTAGTCACGGAGGGGAGGCAGAGACCCAGTACTTC	CSASHGGEAETQYF
TRBJ2-3	NA	few	TRBV5-1	13	TGCGCCAGCAGCCCGGCGAGCACAGATACGCAGTATTTT	CASSPASTDTQYF
TRBJ2-3	NA	NA	TRBV3-1	13	TGTGCCAGCAGCCAATCCCGTAAGGATACGCAGTATTTT	CASSQSRKDTQYF
TRBJ1-2	TRBD1	NA	TRBV28	15	TGTGCCAGCAGTTTTCATGTCGGACAGGGCCATGGCTACACCTTC	CASSFHVGQGHGYTF
TRBJ2-7	NA	NA	TRBV20-1	14	TGCAGTGCTACCCAGGGGGGCCTGCGGGACGAGCAGTACTTC	CSATQGGLRDEQYF
TRBJ2-3	TRBD1	many	TRBV5-1	13	TGCGCCAGCAGCTCGACAGGGGACGATACGCAGTATTTT	CASSSTGDDTQYF
TRBJ1-5	NA	NA	TRBV10-2	15	TGCGCCAGCAGTGCTTCACCTGGGGGCAATCAGCCCCAGCATTTT	CASSASPGGNQPQHF
TRBJ1-1	TRBD1	few	TRBV29-1	13	TGCAGCGATCGGACAGGGTCTTATACTGAAGCTTTCTTT	CSDRTGSYTEAFF
TRBJ2-5	NA	few	TRBV5-4	13	TGTGCCAGCAGCTTAGAACGACAAGAGACCCAGTACTTC	CASSLERQETQYF
TRBJ1-1	NA	few	TRBV20-1	14	TGCAGTGCTAGAGTCCCGGGGCTCGACACTGAAGCTTTCTTT	CSARVPGLDTEAFF
TRBJ2-3	NA	many	TRBV7-6	15	TGTGCCAGCAGCTTAGCCTGGGGACCCACGGATACGCAGTATTTT	CASSLAWGPTDTQYF
TRBJ1-5	NA	few	TRBV18	17	TGTGCCAGCTCACCAAGGTCCCCTACGTATAGCAATCAGCCCCAGCATTTT	CASSPRSPTYSNQPQHF
TRBJ1-2	NA	many	TRBV19	12	TGTGCCTCCCGACAGGAGGTCTATGGCTACACCTTC	CASRQEVYGYTF
TRBJ2-1	NA	few	TRBV7-9	15	TGTGCCAGCAGCGGGGGGCAGACCCTTTACAATGAGCAGTTCTTC	CASSGGQTLYNEQFF
TRBJ2-3	NA	NA	TRBV16	14	TGTGCCAGCACCTCCCTCCAGGGGACAGATACGCAGTATTTT	CASTSLQGTDTQYF
TRBJ2-7	NA	NA	TRBV28	12	TGTGCCAGCAGTTCCGCAGGTTCCGAGCAGTACTTC	CASSSAGSEQYF
TRBJ2-1	TRBD2	NA	TRBV11-2	11	TGTGCCAGCAGCCTAGGACTAGCAACCTTCTTC	CASSLGLATFF
TRBJ2-7	NA	few	TRBV11-2	15	TGTGCCAGCAGCCAAGGACGGGGGGCCAACTACGAGCAGTACTTC	CASSQGRGANYEQYF
TRBJ1-2	NA	many	TRBV7-2	13	TGTGCCAGCAGCTTGGGTTTAAACTATGGCTACACCTTC	CASSLGLNYGYTF
TRBJ1-1	NA	few	TRBV5-4	15	TGTGCCAGCAGCTTTGACACCCGGCTGAACACTGAAGCTTTCTTT	CASSFDTRLNTEAFF
TRBJ2-1	TRBD2	NA	TRBV7-8	15	TGTGCCAGCAGCTTATTGGGGCTAGCGGAAAATGAGCAGTTCTTC	CASSLLGLAENEQFF
TRBJ1-1	NA	few	TRBV7-8	14	TGTGCCAGCAGCCCGGCCCGAGAGAACACTGAAGCTTTCTTT	CASSPARENTEAFF